The 25 T cell receptor beta chains below were found in one sample sequenced in a study of blood T cell repertoires in COVID-19. Repertoires were generated with immunoSEQ multiplex PCR, while TCRdb's copy carries only in-frame clones and drops some. The sample holds approximately 150,000 clones, approximately 81% seen once. The sequenced sample consisted of peripheral blood. The receptors come from a human donor in a cohort sampled during active COVID-19.

This chain connects TRBV7-9 to TRBJ2-1; TRBD2 aligns across 10 bases. V gave up 3 bases and J gave up 6 bases; unmatched junction bases: 5. CDR3 length equals 15 residues. Germline lookup yields CDR1 SEHNR and CDR2 FQNEAQ (reference sequence). The CDR3 protein is CASSLVGLAFNEQFF. CDR3 sequence (DNA): TGTGCCAGCAGCTTGGTGGGACTAGCGTTCAATGAGCAGTTCTTC.

The V and J genes are TRBV5-1 and TRBJ2-7, with a weak D call TRBD2 (5 bases). Germline V gene data show CDR1 as SGHRS and CDR2 as YFSETQ. The CDR3 runs to 13 residues. The germline V and J ends were trimmed by 4 bases and 3 bases, with 11 bases remaining between them. The DNA for the CDR3 is TGCGCCAGCAGCCCTCAGGAGGTCTACGAGCAGTACTTC. Protein: CASSPQEVYEQYF.

The chain employs TRBV7-8 and TRBJ1-2; D is unclear. Germline V gene lookup returns CDR1 SGHVS and CDR2 FQNEAQ. Trimming took 1 base from V and 0 from J, leaving 9 bases between them. This CDR3 is built from 15 residues. DNA for the CDR3: TGTGCCAGCAGCTTAGTGGAGTTCACTAACTATGGCTACACCTTC. Its protein is CASSLVEFTNYGYTF.

The chain links TRBV28 to TRBJ1-1; D is unresolved. The V gene's germline CDR1 is MDHEN and CDR2 SYDVKM. Trimming pared 2 bases from V and 7 bases from J, leaving 14 bases between. The CDR3 is 14 amino acids. The CDR3 DNA reads TGTGCCAGCAGTTTACGCGGGGTAGGAGGTGAAGCTTTCTTT. It encodes CASSLRGVGGEAFF. Full variable domain (missing parts from reference TRBV28 and TRBJ1-1): DVKVTQSSRYLVKRTGEKVFLECVQDMDHENMFWYRQDPGLGLRLIYFSYDVKMKEKGDIPEGYSVSREKKERFSLILESASTNQTSMYLCASSLRGVGGEAFFGQGTRLTVV.

This clone was seen only once. The gene calls are TRBV6-2 or TRBV6-3 and TRBJ2-1; 9 bases are shared with TRBD2. This CDR3 region has 17 residues. Germline CDR1 reads MNHEY; CDR2 reads SVGEGT. J lost 3 bases, V lost 2 bases, and 8 bases had no gene match. CDR3 DNA: TGTGCCAGCAGTTACACTGGGACTAGCAGACTCTACAATGAGCAGTTCTTC. Amino acids: CASSYTGTSRLYNEQFF.

The chain couples TRBV3-1 (or the pseudogene TRBV3-2) to TRBJ2-4; D remains ambiguous. The CDR3 runs 16 residues. Germline V gene lookup returns CDR1 LGHDT and CDR2 YNNKEL (reference sequence). The V and J ends lost 5 bases and 6 bases respectively, with 20 bases between them. The CDR3 loop is CASSSKETGRRNIQYF. CDR3 sequence (DNA): TGTGCCAGCAGCTCCAAGGAGACGGGTCGCAGAAACATTCAGTACTTC.

This clone was counted once. DNA for the CDR3: TGTGCCAGCACCGTACTTAGCTCCTACGAGCAGTACTTC. Translating it yields CASTVLSSYEQYF. The rearrangement uses TRBV2 and TRBJ2-7; D not certain. Germline CDR1 and CDR2: SNHLY and FYNNEI. CDR3 length: 13 residues. Deletions cut 7 bases from V and 0 bases from J, with 10 bases between.

V and J are TRBV4-3 and TRBJ2-6; tentatively, D is TRBD2 (5 bases). The V gene's germline CDR1 is LGHNA and CDR2 YSLEER. V was clipped by 0 bases and J by 1 base, with 22 bases between them. This CDR3 contains 21 residues. The DNA of the CDR3 is TGCGCCAGCAGCCAAGATTTGCTACTAGGAGTAGCGTCATCTGGGGCCAACGTCCTGACTTTC. Translated, it gives CASSQDLLLGVASSGANVLTF.

The rearrangement joins TRBV10-3 to TRBJ2-3, with D tentatively TRBD2 (6 bases). This CDR3 is 15 amino acids long. Per germline, CDR1 ENHRY and CDR2 SYGVKD. With 6 bases removed from V and 3 bases from J, the gap between germline ends came to 16 bases. CDR3 DNA sequence: TGTGCCATCAGCCCTTGGGGGGACGAAACAGATACGCAGTATTTT. It translates to CAISPWGDETDTQYF.

CDR3 sequence reads: CATAPTQNYGYTF. DNA for the CDR3: TGTGCCACCGCTCCGACACAGAACTATGGCTACACCTTC. The rearrangement links TRBV19 to TRBJ1-2; D gene unclear. The germline V gene has CDR1 LNHDA and CDR2 SQIVND (reference sequence). The V gene lost 10 bases and the J gene lost 2 bases, with 14 bases spanning the gap. The CDR3 sequence is 13 residues long.

CDR3 sequence reads: CASAYWGGRKDDYGYTF. The DNA of the CDR3 is TGTGCCAGCGCTTACTGGGGGGGTCGAAAGGATGACTATGGCTACACCTTC. The V call is TRBV6-2 or TRBV6-3, the J call TRBJ1-2; possible D gene TRBD1, 5 bases. With 8 bases removed from V and 3 bases from J, the gap between germline ends came to 25 bases. The CDR3 sequence is 17 residues long. Germline-derived CDR1 and CDR2 are MNHEY and SVGEGT.

CDR3 residues: CVRSLDYNGSLYQPQHF. The CDR3 bases are TGTGTCAGAAGCTTAGACTATAATGGGTCGTTATATCAGCCCCAGCATTTT. The V gene is TRBV7-5, the J gene TRBJ1-5. TRBV7-5 is flagged as a pseudogene. CDR3 size: 17 residues.

The chain employs TRBV7-2 and TRBJ1-5, with a weak D call TRBD1 (6 bases). This CDR3 spans 15 amino acids. CDR1 and CDR2 from the germline V gene are SGHTA and FQGNSA. V was trimmed by 3 bases and J by 6 bases, leaving 15 bases between them. The CDR3 nucleotides are TGTGCCAGCAGCTTCCTTACAGGGACGGGTCAGCCCCAGCATTTT. Protein product: CASSFLTGTGQPQHF. The full variable domain, completed using reference TRBV7-2 and TRBJ1-5, is GAGVSQSPSNKVTEKGKDVELRCDPISGHTALYWYRQSLGQGLEFLIYFQGNSAPDKSGLPSDRFSAERTGGSVSTLTIQRTQQEDSAVYLCASSFLTGTGQPQHFGDGTRLSIL.

The chain carries TRBV18 and TRBJ2-7; TRBD2 matches at 8 bases. Germline V CDR1 and CDR2: KGHSH, LQKENI. The CDR3 contains 16 residues. J was trimmed by 0 bases and V by 3 bases; bases with no gene match: 7. In nucleotides, the CDR3 is TGTGCCAGCTCACCGTTGTGGCGGGAGGACTCCTACGAGCAGTACTTC. Translated, it gives CASSPLWREDSYEQYF.

The genes are TRBV7-2 and TRBJ2-6; TRBD2 agrees at 8 bases. The CDR3 loop spans 16 amino acids. Germline assignment: CDR1 SGHTA and CDR2 FQGNSA. J was trimmed by 4 bases and V by 5 bases; bases with no gene match: 7. This chain's CDR3 is CASSTGTRTGANVLTF. Here the CDR3 DNA reads TGTGCCAGCAGCACCGGGACTAGGACCGGGGCCAACGTCCTGACTTTC.

The V call is TRBV19, the J call TRBJ2-2; D is uncertain. The CDR3 sequence is 15 residues long. Germline CDR1 is LNHDA and CDR2 is SQIVND (reference sequence). Trimming stripped 3 bases from V and 1 base from J, with 9 bases between. This CDR3 reads CASSMKLQNTGELFF. Here the CDR3 DNA reads TGTGCCAGTAGTATGAAACTGCAGAACACCGGGGAGCTGTTTTTT.

The chain carries TRBV5-1 and TRBJ2-7; TRBD1 matches at 8 bases. The germline V gene encodes CDR1 SGHRS and CDR2 YFSETQ. The CDR3 runs to 16 residues. V lost 1 base and J lost 4; bases outside the gene matches: 10. The DNA for the CDR3 is TGCGCCAGCAGCTTGACAGGGGGTCAGGTATTGTACGAGCAGTACTTC. This encodes CASSLTGGQVLYEQYF.

This chain joins TRBV5-1 and TRBJ2-5; possibly TRBD2 for D (6 bases). The CDR3 extends over 20 amino acids. V lost 3 bases, J lost 0 bases, and 27 bases lay in between. Germline V gene sequence: CDR1 SGHRS, CDR2 YFSETQ. This CDR3 is CASSYSPSSRRGPHQETQYF. The CDR3 nucleotides read TGCGCCAGCAGCTATAGTCCCTCCTCCCGGCGGGGACCGCACCAAGAGACCCAGTACTTC.

The chain combines TRBV4-2 with TRBJ1-4; D possibly corresponds to TRBD1 (5 bases). Germline-derived CDR1 and CDR2 are LGHNA and YNFKEQ. V lost 4 bases and J lost 7, with 16 bases in between. There are 15 residues in the CDR3. The CDR3 region has the DNA TGTGCCAGCAGCCCTCGGGGAGGGGAGGGTGAAAAACTGTTTTTT. It yields the protein CASSPRGGEGEKLFF.

The V call is TRBV6-2 or TRBV6-3, the J call TRBJ1-5; D possibly corresponds to TRBD1 (5 bases). V was cut by 1 base and J by 9 bases, with 10 bases left in between. The CDR3 is 13 residues long. Per the germline V gene, CDR1 is MNHEY and CDR2 is SVGEGT. The CDR3 loop is CASSYFGGGPQHF. The CDR3 coding sequence is TGTGCCAGCAGTTACTTTGGGGGAGGGCCCCAGCATTTT.

The chain uses TRBV6-2 or TRBV6-3 and TRBJ2-7, with 13 bases aligning to TRBD2. The V gene's germline CDR1 is MNHEY and CDR2 SVGEGT. With 2 bases clipped from V and 5 bases from J, the junction kept 6 bases outside the gene matches. The CDR3 is 16 amino acids. In DNA form, the CDR3 reads TGTGCCAGCAGTTACGGACTAGCGGGAGAATCCCACGAGCAGTACTTC. It yields the protein CASSYGLAGESHEQYF.

CDR3 sequence: CASSLSGTSTDTQYF. Written as DNA, the CDR3 is TGTGCCAGCAGCTTAAGCGGAACCTCCACAGATACGCAGTATTTT. This chain joins TRBV7-2 and TRBJ2-3, with a possible D match to TRBD2 (5 bases). This CDR3 region has 15 residues. Germline CDR1 is SGHTA and CDR2 is FQGNSA. V was trimmed by 2 bases and J by 2 bases, leaving 11 bases between them.

This clone was found a few times. V and J are TRBV4-1 and TRBJ2-5; 7 bases match TRBD1. The CDR3 covers 14 residues. The germline V gene has CDR1 MGHRA and CDR2 YSYEKL. Unmatched junction bases numbered 6, after V lost 0 bases and J lost 8 bases. In DNA form, the CDR3 reads TGCGCCAGCAGCCAAGAAGGGGGCCAAGGTACCCAGTACTTC. It codes for CASSQEGGQGTQYF.

This clone was observed a few times. The J gene is TRBJ2-3, the V gene TRBV3-1 (or the pseudogene TRBV3-2); a weak D match, TRBD1 (6 bases). The CDR3 runs 19 residues. CDR1 and CDR2 (germline): LGHDT, YNNKEL (reference sequence). With 4 bases removed from V and 4 bases from J, the gap between germline ends came to 27 bases. The CDR3 loop is CASSPRGDGNYTRADTQYF. In nucleotides, the CDR3 is TGTGCCAGCAGCCCCAGGGGCGATGGTAATTACACACGAGCAGATACGCAGTATTTT.

This chain joins TRBV9 and TRBJ1-4; 9 nucleotides match TRBD1. The CDR3 sequence is 15 residues long. Germline CDR1 is SGDLS and CDR2 is YYNGEE. Unmatched junction bases numbered 4, after V lost 0 bases and J lost 7 bases. CDR3 region: CASSVGDRATEKLFF. The CDR3, as DNA: TGTGCCAGCAGCGTAGGGGACAGGGCAACTGAAAAACTGTTTTTT.